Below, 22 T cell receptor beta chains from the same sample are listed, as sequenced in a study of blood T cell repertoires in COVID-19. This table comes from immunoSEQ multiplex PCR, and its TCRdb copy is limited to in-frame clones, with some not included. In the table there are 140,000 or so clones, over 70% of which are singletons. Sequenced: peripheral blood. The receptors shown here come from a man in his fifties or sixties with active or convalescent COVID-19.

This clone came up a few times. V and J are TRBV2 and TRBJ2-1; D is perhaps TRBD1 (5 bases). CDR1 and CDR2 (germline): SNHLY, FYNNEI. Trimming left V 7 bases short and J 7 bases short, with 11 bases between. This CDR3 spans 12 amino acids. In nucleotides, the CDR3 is TGTGCCAGCATTACAGGAATGAATGAGCAGTTCTTC. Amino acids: CASITGMNEQFF.

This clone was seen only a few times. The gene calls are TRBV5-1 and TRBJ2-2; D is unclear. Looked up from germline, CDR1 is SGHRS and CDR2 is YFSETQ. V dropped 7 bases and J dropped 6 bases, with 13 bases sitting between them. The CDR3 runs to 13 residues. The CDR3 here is CASALERAGELFF. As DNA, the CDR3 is TGCGCCAGCGCCCTAGAACGGGCCGGGGAGCTGTTTTTT.

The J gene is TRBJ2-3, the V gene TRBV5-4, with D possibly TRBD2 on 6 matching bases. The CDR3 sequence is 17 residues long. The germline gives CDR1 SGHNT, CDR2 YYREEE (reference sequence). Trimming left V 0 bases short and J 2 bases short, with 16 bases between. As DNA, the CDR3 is TGTGCCAGCAGCTTGGCCGGAGGGGCTGGGGTCACAGATACGCAGTATTTT. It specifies CASSLAGGAGVTDTQYF.

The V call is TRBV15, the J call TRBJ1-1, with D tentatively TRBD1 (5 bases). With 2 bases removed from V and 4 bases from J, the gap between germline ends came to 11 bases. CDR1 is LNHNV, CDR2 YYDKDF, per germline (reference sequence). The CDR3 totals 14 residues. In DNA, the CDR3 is TGTGCCACCAGCAGACGCAGGGAGGGCACTGAAGCTTTCTTT. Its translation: CATSRRREGTEAFF. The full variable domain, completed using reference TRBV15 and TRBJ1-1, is DAMVIQNPRYQVTQFGKPVTLSCSQTLNHNVMYWYQQKSSQAPKLLFHYYDKDFNNEADTPDNFQSRRPNTSFCFLDIRSPGLGDTAMYLCATSRRREGTEAFFGQGTRLTVV.

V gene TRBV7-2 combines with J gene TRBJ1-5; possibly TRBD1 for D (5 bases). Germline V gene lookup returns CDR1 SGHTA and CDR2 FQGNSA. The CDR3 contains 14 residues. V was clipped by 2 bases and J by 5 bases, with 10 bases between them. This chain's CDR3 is CASSLYPGDQPQHF. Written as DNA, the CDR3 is TGTGCCAGCAGCTTATATCCGGGGGATCAGCCCCAGCATTTT.

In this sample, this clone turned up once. The DNA of the CDR3 is TGTGCCAGCAGTCAGGGACTAGCGGGAGCAGGTACGCAGTATTTT. This gives the protein CASSQGLAGAGTQYF. This chain connects TRBV6-5 to TRBJ2-3, with 14 positions matching TRBD2. This CDR3 contains 15 residues. J was trimmed by 8 bases and V by 5 bases; bases with no gene match: 6. CDR1 and CDR2 (germline): MNHEY, SVGAGI.

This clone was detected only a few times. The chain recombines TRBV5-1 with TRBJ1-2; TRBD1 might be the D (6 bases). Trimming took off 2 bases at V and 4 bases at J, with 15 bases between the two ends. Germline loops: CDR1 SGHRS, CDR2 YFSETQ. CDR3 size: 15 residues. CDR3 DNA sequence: TGCGCCAGCAGCTTTCAGGCCCAGGGGCCCTATGGCTACACCTTC. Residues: CASSFQAQGPYGYTF. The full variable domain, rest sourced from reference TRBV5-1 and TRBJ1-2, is KAGVTQTPRYLIKTRGQQVTLSCSPISGHRSVSWYQQTPGQGLQFLFEYFSETQRNKGNFPGRFSGRQFSNSRSEMNVSTLELGDSALYLCASSFQAQGPYGYTFGSGTRLTVV.

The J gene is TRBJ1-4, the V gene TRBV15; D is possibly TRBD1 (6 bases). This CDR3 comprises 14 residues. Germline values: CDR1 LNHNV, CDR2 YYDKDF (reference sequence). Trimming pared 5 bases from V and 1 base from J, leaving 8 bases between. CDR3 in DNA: TGTGCCACCAGCCAACAGGGAACTAATGAAAAACTGTTTTTT. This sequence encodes CATSQQGTNEKLFF.

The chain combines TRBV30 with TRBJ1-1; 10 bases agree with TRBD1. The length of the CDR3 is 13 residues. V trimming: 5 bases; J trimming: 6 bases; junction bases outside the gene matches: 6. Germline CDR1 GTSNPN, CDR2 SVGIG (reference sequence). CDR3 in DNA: TGTGCCTGGCGTAGACAGGGGGCGGCTGAAGCTTTCTTT. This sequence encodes CAWRRQGAAEAFF.

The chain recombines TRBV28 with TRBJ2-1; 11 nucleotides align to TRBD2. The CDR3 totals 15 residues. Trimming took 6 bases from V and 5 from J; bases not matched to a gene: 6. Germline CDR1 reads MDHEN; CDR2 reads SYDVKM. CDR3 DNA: TGTGCCAGCAGCTCACTAGCGGGAGTGAACAATGAGCAGTTCTTC. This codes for CASSSLAGVNNEQFF.

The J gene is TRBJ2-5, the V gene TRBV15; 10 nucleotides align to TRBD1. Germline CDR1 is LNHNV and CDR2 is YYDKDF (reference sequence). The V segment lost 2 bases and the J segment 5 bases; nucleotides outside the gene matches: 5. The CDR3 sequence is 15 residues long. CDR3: CATSRQKDRGETQYF. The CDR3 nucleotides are TGTGCCACCAGCAGACAAAAGGACAGGGGGGAGACCCAGTACTTC.

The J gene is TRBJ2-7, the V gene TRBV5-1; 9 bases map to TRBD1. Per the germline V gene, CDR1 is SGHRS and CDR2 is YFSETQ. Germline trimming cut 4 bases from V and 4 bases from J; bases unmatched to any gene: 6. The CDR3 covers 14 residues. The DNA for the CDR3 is TGCGCCAGCAGCCCTGAGGGACAGGGTTACGAGCAGTACTTC. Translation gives CASSPEGQGYEQYF. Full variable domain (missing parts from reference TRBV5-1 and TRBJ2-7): KAGVTQTPRYLIKTRGQQVTLSCSPISGHRSVSWYQQTPGQGLQFLFEYFSETQRNKGNFPGRFSGRQFSNSRSEMNVSTLELGDSALYLCASSPEGQGYEQYFGPGTRLTVT.

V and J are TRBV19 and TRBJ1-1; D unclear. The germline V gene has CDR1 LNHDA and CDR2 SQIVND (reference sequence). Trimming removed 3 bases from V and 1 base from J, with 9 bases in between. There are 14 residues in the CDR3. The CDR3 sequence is CASSIAKKNTEAFF. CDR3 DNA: TGTGCCAGTAGTATCGCGAAGAAGAACACTGAAGCTTTCTTT.

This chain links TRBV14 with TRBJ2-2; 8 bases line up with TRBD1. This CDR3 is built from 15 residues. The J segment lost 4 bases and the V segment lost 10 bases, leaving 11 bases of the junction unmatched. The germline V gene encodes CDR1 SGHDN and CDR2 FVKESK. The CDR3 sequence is CATRRTGGGTGELFF. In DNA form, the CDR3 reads TGTGCCACCCGAAGAACAGGGGGAGGCACCGGGGAGCTGTTTTTT.

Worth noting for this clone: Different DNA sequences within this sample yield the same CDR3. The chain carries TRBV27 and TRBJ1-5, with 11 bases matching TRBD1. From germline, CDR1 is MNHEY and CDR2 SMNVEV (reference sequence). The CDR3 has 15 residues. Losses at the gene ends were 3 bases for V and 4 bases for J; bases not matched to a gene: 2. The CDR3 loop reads CASSLGTGGNQPQHF. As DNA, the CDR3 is TGTGCCAGCAGTTTGGGGACAGGGGGGAATCAGCCCCAGCATTTT.

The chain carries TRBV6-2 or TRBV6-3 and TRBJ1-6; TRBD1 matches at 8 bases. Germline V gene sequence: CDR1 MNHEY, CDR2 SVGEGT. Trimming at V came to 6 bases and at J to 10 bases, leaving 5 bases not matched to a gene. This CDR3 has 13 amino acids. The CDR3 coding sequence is TGTGCCAGCAGCCGACAGGGGTGGTCACCCCTCCACTTT. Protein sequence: CASSRQGWSPLHF.

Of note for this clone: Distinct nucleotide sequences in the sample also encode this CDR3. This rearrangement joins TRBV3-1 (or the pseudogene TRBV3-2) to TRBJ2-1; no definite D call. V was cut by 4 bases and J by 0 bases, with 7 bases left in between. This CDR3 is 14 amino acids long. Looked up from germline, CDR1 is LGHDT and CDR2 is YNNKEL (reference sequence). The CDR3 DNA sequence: TGTGCCAGCAGCCGACTTGGCTCCTACAATGAGCAGTTCTTC. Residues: CASSRLGSYNEQFF.

CDR3 nucleotide sequence: TGTGCCAGCAGTTTCGCGGCAAAGAATACGCAGTATTTT. Protein sequence: CASSFAAKNTQYF. This rearrangement joins TRBV27 to TRBJ2-3; D gene uncertain. CDR1 is MNHEY and CDR2 is SMNVEV in the germline V gene (reference sequence). This CDR3 is 13 amino acids long. Deletions cut 3 bases from V and 7 bases from J, with 11 bases between.

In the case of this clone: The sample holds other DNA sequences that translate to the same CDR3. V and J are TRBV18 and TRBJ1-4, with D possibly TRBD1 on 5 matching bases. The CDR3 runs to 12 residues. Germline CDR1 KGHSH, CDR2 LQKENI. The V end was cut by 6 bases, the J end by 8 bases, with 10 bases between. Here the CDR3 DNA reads TGTGCCAGCTCGCCTGACAGAGAAAAACTGTTTTTT. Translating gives CASSPDREKLFF.

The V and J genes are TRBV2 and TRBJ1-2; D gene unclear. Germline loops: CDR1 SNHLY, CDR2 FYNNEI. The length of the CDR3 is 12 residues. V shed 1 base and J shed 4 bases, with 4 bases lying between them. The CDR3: CASSEGGYGYTF. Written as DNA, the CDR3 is TGTGCCAGCAGTGAAGGAGGCTATGGCTACACCTTC.

The CDR3 is CASSSPVPGQGMYGYTF. The CDR3 DNA reads as TGTGCCAGCAGTTCCCCCGTCCCGGGACAGGGAATGTACGGCTACACCTTC. The chain couples TRBV27 to TRBJ1-2; 9 bases are a match to TRBD1. Per germline, CDR1 MNHEY and CDR2 SMNVEV (reference sequence). After removal of 4 bases from V and 8 bases from J, the junction contained 17 bases not matched to a gene. The CDR3 loop spans 17 amino acids.

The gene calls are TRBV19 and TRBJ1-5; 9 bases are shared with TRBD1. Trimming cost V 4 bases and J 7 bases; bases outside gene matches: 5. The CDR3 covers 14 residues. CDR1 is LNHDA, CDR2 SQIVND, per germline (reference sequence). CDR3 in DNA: TGTGCCAGTAGTACGGGACAGGGAGGACAGCCCCAGCATTTT. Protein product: CASSTGQGGQPQHF.